The TCR beta chain under discussion was sequenced for a study of T cell responses to AZD1222 COVID-19 vaccine. Notes on the study in general: The sample set comprised mostly white British donors with more females, and clonal diversity was possibly underestimated.

This clone was found once. Its antigen remains unidentified. The repertoire was sequenced with immunoSEQ multiplex PCR; TCRdb's copy has only in-frame clones and lacks some. The top ten hold roughly 3.9% of the sample, which has about 130,000 clones, roughly 82% seen once. The CDR3 runs 16 residues. The V segment lost 2 bases and the J segment 3 bases; nucleotides outside the gene matches: 6. Per the germline V gene, CDR1 is SGHAT and CDR2 is FQDESV (reference sequence). The input for sequencing was peripheral blood, taken on day 0 of AZD1222 vaccination. The V and J genes are TRBV11-1 and TRBJ2-1; 8 nucleotides align to TRBD2. The clonotype originates from an adult in good health. In nucleotides, the CDR3 is TGTGCCAGCAGCTTAAGGGCGGGGGGAGGCTACAATGAGCAGTTCTTC. Protein product: CASSLRAGGGYNEQFF.